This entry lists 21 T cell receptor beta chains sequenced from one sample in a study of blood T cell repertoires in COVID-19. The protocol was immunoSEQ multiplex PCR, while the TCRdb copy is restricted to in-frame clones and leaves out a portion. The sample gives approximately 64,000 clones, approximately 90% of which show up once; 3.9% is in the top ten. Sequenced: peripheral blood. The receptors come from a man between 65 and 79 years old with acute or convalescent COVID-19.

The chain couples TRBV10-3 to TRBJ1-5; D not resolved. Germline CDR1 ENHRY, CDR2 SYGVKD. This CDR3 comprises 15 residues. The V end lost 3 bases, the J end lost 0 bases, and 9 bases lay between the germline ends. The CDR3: CAISESTNSNQPQHF. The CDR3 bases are TGTGCCATCAGTGAATCGACAAATAGCAATCAGCCCCAGCATTTT.

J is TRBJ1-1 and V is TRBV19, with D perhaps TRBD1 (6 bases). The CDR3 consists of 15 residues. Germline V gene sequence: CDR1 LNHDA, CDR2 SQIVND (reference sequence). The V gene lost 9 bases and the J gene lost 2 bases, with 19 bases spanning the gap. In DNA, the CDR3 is TGTGCCAGCAATTCCCTTGGACAGAGAAACACTGAAGCTTTCTTT. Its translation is CASNSLGQRNTEAFF.

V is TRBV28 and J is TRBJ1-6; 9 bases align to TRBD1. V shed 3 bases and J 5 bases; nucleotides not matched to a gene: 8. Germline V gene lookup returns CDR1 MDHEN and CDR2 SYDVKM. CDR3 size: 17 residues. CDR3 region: CASSLDRGNINNSPLHF. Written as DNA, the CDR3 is TGTGCCAGCAGTTTGGACAGGGGCAATATTAATAATTCACCCCTCCACTTT.

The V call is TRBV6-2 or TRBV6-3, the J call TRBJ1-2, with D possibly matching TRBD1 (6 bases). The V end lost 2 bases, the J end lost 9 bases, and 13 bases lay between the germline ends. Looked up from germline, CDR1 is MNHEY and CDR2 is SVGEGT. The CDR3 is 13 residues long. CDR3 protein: CASSYRGGTSYTF. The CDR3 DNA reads TGTGCCAGCAGTTACCGGGGGGGCACGAGCTACACCTTC.

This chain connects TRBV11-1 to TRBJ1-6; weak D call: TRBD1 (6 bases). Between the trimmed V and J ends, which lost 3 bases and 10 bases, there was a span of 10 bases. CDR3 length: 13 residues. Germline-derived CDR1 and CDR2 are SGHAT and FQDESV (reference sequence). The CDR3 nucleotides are TGTGCCAGCAGCTTCCCAGGGGTATCACCCCTCCACTTT. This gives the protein CASSFPGVSPLHF.

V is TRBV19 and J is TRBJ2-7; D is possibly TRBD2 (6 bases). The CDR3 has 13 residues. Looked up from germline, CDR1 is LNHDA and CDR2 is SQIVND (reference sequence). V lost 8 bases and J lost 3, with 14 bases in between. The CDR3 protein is CASSPGLNYEQYF. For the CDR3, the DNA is TGTGCCAGTTCTCCGGGACTCAACTACGAGCAGTACTTC.

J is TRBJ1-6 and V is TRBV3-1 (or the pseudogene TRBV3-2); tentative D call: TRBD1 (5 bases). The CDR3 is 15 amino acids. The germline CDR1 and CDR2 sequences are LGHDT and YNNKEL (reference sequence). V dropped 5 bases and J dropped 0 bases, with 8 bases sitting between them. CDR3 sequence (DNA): TGTGCCAGCAGCTCTGACAGCTCCTATAATTCACCCCTCCACTTT. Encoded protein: CASSSDSSYNSPLHF.

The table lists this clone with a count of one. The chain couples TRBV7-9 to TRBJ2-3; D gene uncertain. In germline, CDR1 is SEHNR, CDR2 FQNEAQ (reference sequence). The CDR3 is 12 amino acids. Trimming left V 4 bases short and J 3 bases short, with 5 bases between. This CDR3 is CASSYETDTQYF. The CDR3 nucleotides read TGTGCCAGCAGCTATGAGACAGATACGCAGTATTTT. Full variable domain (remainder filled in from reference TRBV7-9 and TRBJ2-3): DTGVSQNPRHKITKRGQNVTFRCDPISEHNRLYWYRQTLGQGPEFLTYFQNEAQLEKSRLLSDRFSAERPKGSFSTLEIQRTEQGDSAMYLCASSYETDTQYFGPGTRLTVL.

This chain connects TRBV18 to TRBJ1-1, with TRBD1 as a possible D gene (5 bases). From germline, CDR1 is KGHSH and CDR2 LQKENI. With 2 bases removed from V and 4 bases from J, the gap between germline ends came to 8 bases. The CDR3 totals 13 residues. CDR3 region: CASSPMGGTEAFF. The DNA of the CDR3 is TGTGCCAGCTCACCAATGGGGGGCACTGAAGCTTTCTTT.

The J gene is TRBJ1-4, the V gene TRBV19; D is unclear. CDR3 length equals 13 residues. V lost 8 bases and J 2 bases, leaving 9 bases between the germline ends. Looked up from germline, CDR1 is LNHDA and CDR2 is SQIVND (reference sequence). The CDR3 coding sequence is TGTGCCAGTCGTAGCGGGACTAATGAAAAACTGTTTTTT. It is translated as CASRSGTNEKLFF.

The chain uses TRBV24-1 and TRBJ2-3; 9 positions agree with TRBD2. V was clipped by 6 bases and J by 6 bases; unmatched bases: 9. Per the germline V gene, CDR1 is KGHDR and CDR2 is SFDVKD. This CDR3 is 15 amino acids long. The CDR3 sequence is CATSSAGGPVDTQYF. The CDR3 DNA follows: TGTGCCACCAGTTCGGCGGGGGGGCCGGTGGATACGCAGTATTTT.

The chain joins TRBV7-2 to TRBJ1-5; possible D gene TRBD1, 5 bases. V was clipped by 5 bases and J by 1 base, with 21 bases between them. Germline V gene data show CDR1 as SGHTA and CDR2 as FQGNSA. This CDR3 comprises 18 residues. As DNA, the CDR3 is TGTGCCAGCAGCACCTCCCTAGGGGCACCCTGGAGCAATCAGCCCCAGCATTTT. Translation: CASSTSLGAPWSNQPQHF.

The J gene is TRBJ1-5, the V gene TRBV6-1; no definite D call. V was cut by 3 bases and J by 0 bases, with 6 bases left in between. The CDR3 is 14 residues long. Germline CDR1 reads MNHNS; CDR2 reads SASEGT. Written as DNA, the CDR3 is TGTGCCAGCAGTGAGGCAGTTAGCAATCAGCCCCAGCATTTT. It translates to CASSEAVSNQPQHF.

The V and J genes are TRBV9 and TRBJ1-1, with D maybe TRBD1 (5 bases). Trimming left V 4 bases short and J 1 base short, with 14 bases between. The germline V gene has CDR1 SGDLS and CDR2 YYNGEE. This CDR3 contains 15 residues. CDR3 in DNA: TGTGCCAGCAGCCGCCGGGGGGGTGGGAACACTGAAGCTTTCTTT. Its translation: CASSRRGGGNTEAFF.

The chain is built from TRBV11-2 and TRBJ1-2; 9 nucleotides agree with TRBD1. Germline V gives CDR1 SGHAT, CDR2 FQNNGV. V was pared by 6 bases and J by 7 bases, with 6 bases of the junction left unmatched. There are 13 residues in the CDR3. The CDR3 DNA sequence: TGTGCCAGCAGGGTAGGGACAGGGAGTGGCTACACCTTC. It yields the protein CASRVGTGSGYTF. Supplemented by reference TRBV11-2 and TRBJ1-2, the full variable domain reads EAGVAQSPRYKIIEKRQSVAFWCNPISGHATLYWYQQILGQGPKLLIQFQNNGVVDDSQLPKDRFSAERLKGVDSTLKIQPAKLEDSAVYLCASRVGTGSGYTFGSGTRLTVV.

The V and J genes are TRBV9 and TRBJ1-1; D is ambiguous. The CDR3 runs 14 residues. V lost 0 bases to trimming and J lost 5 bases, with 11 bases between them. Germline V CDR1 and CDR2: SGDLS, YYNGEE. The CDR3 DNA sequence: TGTGCCAGCAGCGTAGGTTTCCTGTCGACTGAAGCTTTCTTT. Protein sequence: CASSVGFLSTEAFF.

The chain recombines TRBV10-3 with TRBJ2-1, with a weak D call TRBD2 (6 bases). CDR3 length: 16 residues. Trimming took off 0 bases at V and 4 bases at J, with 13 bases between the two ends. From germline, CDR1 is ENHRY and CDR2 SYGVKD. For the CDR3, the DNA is TGTGCCATCAGTGAGTCGTTGGTAGCGGCGTACAATGAGCAGTTCTTC. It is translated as CAISESLVAAYNEQFF.

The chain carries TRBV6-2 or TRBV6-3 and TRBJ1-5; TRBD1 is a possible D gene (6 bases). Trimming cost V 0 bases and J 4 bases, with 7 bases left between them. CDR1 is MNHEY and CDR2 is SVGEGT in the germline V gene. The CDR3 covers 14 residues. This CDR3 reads CASSYSQGNQPQHF. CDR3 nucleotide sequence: TGTGCCAGCAGTTACTCCCAGGGGAATCAGCCCCAGCATTTT.

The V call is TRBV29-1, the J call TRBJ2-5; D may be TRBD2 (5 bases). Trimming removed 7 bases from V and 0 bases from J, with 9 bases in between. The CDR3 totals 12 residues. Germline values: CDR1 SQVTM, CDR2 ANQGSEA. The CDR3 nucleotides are TGCAGCGCCCGGACTCACCAAGAGACCCAGTACTTC. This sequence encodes CSARTHQETQYF.

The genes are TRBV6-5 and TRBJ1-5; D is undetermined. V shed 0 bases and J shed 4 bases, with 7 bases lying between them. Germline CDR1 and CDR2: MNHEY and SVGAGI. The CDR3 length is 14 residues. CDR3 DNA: TGTGCCAGCAGTTACTCAGGCAGGAATCAGCCCCAGCATTTT. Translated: CASSYSGRNQPQHF.

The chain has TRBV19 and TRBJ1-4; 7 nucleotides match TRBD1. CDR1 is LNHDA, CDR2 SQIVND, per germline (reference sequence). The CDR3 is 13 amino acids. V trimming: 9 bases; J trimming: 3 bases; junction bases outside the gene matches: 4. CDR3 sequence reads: CASVTGPNEKLFF. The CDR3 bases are TGTGCCAGCGTGACAGGGCCTAATGAAAAACTGTTTTTT.